This entry is about one TCR beta chain. The entry originates in a study of blood T cell repertoires in COVID-19. The CDR3 covers 11 residues. Germline V gene sequence: CDR1 SGHAT, CDR2 FQNNGV. Deletions cut 5 bases from V and 4 bases from J, with 5 bases between. Original analysis: Estimation of nucleated cell counts relied on the amplification of reference gene primers. TCRdb keeps only in-frame clones here, not all; method: immunoSEQ multiplex PCR. The V and J calls and clone size were taken over from that table, and D and trimming were inferred from the DNA. Of 200,000 to 250,000 clones in the sample, approximately 86% were seen once.

The sequenced material came from peripheral blood. This rearrangement joins TRBV11-2 to TRBJ2-5; D is ambiguous. The origin of this receptor is a woman in her thirties who had recovered from COVID-19. As DNA, the CDR3 is TGTGCCAGCAGCCCCTCAGAGACCCAGTACTTC. Amino acid sequence: CASSPSETQYF.